The 27 T cell receptor beta chains in this list originate from one sample, sequenced in a study of Tregs in tolerant kidney transplant recipients. Some clones are missing from TCRdb's copy, which holds only in-frame ones; the method was immunoSEQ multiplex PCR. The sample yields under 95,000 clones, around 93% seen once. This specimen was Tregs from blood, taken before the transplant. The receptors here all came from a human donor who received a combined kidney and bone marrow transplant.

The chain combines TRBV7-3 with TRBJ2-3; D gene unclear. CDR3 length: 13 amino acids. The V end lost 0 bases, the J end lost 6 bases, and 7 bases lay between the germline ends. CDR1 is SGHTA and CDR2 is FQGTGA in the germline V gene. The CDR3 DNA follows: TGTGCCAGCAGCTTAACCATTGGGGATACGCAGTATTTT. Translation: CASSLTIGDTQYF.

This sequence joins TRBV27 and TRBJ1-1; possible D gene TRBD1, 5 bases. Germline V gene sequence: CDR1 MNHEY, CDR2 SMNVEV (reference sequence). V shed 6 bases and J shed 0 bases, with 17 bases lying between them. This CDR3 contains 16 residues. The CDR3 spells CASRPLRGIVNTEAFF. For the CDR3, the DNA is TGTGCCAGCAGGCCTTTGAGGGGAATCGTGAACACTGAAGCTTTCTTT.

The rearrangement joins TRBV27 to TRBJ2-7; no firm D call. Trimming removed 7 bases at V and 0 bases at J, with 13 bases between. Germline-derived CDR1 and CDR2 are MNHEY and SMNVEV (reference sequence). This CDR3 is built from 14 residues. CDR3 sequence: CASTGSLGSYEQYF. The CDR3 DNA reads as TGTGCCAGCACCGGGTCATTAGGCTCCTACGAGCAGTACTTC.

The CDR3 sequence: CASSLEGGPQYF. The CDR3 coding sequence is TGTGCCAGCAGCTTAGAGGGGGGGCCGCAGTATTTT. The chain links TRBV7-9 to TRBJ2-3; possible D gene TRBD2, 7 bases. The CDR3 totals 12 residues. CDR1 is SEHNR, CDR2 FQNEAQ, per germline (reference sequence). The V and J ends lost 1 base and 10 bases respectively, with 9 bases between them.

This chain connects TRBV5-1 to TRBJ2-3, with D tentatively TRBD1 (6 bases). V was shortened by 0 bases and J by 3 bases, with 8 bases between the two germline ends. The germline V gene encodes CDR1 SGHRS and CDR2 YFSETQ. The CDR3 length is 14 residues. The CDR3, as DNA: TGCGCCAGCAGCTTGGCAGGGGAAACAGATACGCAGTATTTT. Translation: CASSLAGETDTQYF.

This clone was observed a single time. V gene TRBV5-1 combines with J gene TRBJ2-7; 8 bases fit TRBD1. The CDR3 sequence is 15 residues long. The germline CDR1 and CDR2 sequences are SGHRS and YFSETQ. The V segment lost 3 bases and the J segment 2 bases; nucleotides outside the gene matches: 7. The CDR3 region has the DNA TGCGCCAGCAGCTCCTCCGGACAGGGCGCCTACGAGCAGTACTTC. Encoded protein: CASSSSGQGAYEQYF.

The chain carries TRBV2 and TRBJ2-1; D is tentatively TRBD1 or TRBD2 (5 bases each). Trimming shortened V by 8 bases and J by 5 bases, and 13 bases separated the two germline ends. This CDR3 contains 13 residues. The germline gives CDR1 SNHLY, CDR2 FYNNEI. This CDR3 is CASRRGLDNEQFF. The CDR3 DNA reads as TGTGCCAGCCGTCGGGGCCTGGACAATGAGCAGTTCTTC.

The chain recombines TRBV9 with TRBJ2-3; 7 nucleotides line up with TRBD1. Germline loops: CDR1 SGDLS, CDR2 YYNGEE. The CDR3 contains 16 residues. The V and J ends lost 4 bases and 4 bases, in that order; junction bases with no gene match: 12. The CDR3 loop is CASSTDRATIADTQYF. As DNA, the CDR3 is TGTGCCAGCAGCACAGACAGGGCTACAATAGCAGATACGCAGTATTTT.

This clone was detected a few times. The V call is TRBV7-8, the J call TRBJ2-7; 7 positions match TRBD2. The CDR3 is 15 residues long. Trimming cost V 1 base and J 6 bases; bases outside gene matches: 9. In germline, CDR1 is SGHVS, CDR2 FQNEAQ. In DNA form, the CDR3 reads TGTGCCAGCAGCTTAGGGGGTGCGGGAGAAGGCGAGCAGTACTTC. It yields the protein CASSLGGAGEGEQYF.

The chain carries TRBV7-6 and TRBJ2-7; D tentatively reads TRBD1 or TRBD2 (6 bases each). The CDR3 has 15 amino acids. V lost 5 bases to trimming and J lost 3 bases, with 17 bases between them. Germline values: CDR1 SGHVS, CDR2 FNYEAQ. In DNA form, the CDR3 reads TGTGCCAGCAGCCTAGGGGGGCGTATCGACTACGAGCAGTACTTC. Translation gives CASSLGGRIDYEQYF.

The chain has TRBV7-8 and TRBJ1-5; D gene ambiguous. The ends were cut back, 5 bases at V and 6 bases at J, with 11 bases in the middle. This CDR3 contains 13 residues. CDR1 SGHVS and CDR2 FQNEAQ come from the germline V gene. CDR3 bases: TGTGCCAGCAGCCGTCGCGTCGGTCAGCCCCAGCATTTT. This sequence encodes CASSRRVGQPQHF.

The chain joins TRBV10-3 to TRBJ2-1, with 7 bases that match TRBD2. The CDR3 consists of 14 residues. Losses at the gene ends were 8 bases for V and 5 bases for J; bases not matched to a gene: 9. Germline loops: CDR1 ENHRY, CDR2 SYGVKD. The CDR3 bases are TGTGCCATCGGGGCGGGAGCCCTTGACAATGAGCAGTTCTTC. Translating it yields CAIGAGALDNEQFF.

J is TRBJ2-1 and V is TRBV10-3; D not resolved. This CDR3 comprises 12 residues. Between the trimmed V and J ends, which lost 5 bases and 6 bases, there was a span of 8 bases. Germline V lookup: CDR1 ENHRY, CDR2 SYGVKD. The DNA of the CDR3 is TGTGCCATCAGTCAAGGTTTCAATGAGCAGTTCTTC. Translated: CAISQGFNEQFF.

Concerning this clone: Germline is not matched at one junction end, which may reflect a read error. The chain uses TRBV19 and TRBJ2-2; 7 nucleotides match TRBD2. The germline V gene has CDR1 LNHDA and CDR2 SQIVND (reference sequence). The CDR3 spans 19 residues. The CDR3, as DNA: TGTGCCAGCAGTACCCCGGGGGGTAGCGGCAAAACAAACACCGGGGAGCTGTTTTTT. Translation: CASSTPGGSGKTNTGELFF.

The table lists this clone with a count of one. J is TRBJ2-2 and V is TRBV7-9; a weak D match, TRBD1 (6 bases). V was clipped by 3 bases and J by 2 bases, with 10 bases between them. The V gene's germline CDR1 is SEHNR and CDR2 FQNEAQ (reference sequence). The CDR3 consists of 15 residues. CDR3 in amino acids: CASSFGTTNTGELFF. The CDR3 nucleotides read TGTGCCAGCAGCTTTGGGACAACCAACACCGGGGAGCTGTTTTTT.

V and J are TRBV2 and TRBJ2-7, with D perhaps matching TRBD2 (5 bases). CDR3 length: 13 residues. V was shortened by 7 bases and J by 9 bases, with 19 bases between the two germline ends. Germline V gene sequence: CDR1 SNHLY, CDR2 FYNNEI. The CDR3 protein is CASNLERLRVQYF. Written as DNA, the CDR3 is TGTGCCAGCAACCTGGAACGTTTGAGGGTGCAGTACTTC.

The chain links TRBV7-2 to TRBJ2-5, with TRBD2 matching 7 bases. The CDR3 has 15 amino acids. Germline V gives CDR1 SGHTA, CDR2 FQGNSA. The V gene end was trimmed by 5 bases and the J gene end by 5 bases; junction bases not matched to a gene: 11. The CDR3 DNA reads TGTGCCAGCAGCCGACAGCTAGCGGAGAGGGAGACCCAGTACTTC. It encodes CASSRQLAERETQYF.

The V gene is TRBV6-1, the J gene TRBJ1-2, with 8 bases lining up with TRBD1. The germline V gene has CDR1 MNHNS and CDR2 SASEGT. V was pared by 7 bases and J by 2 bases, with 6 bases of the junction left unmatched. CDR3 length: 14 residues. CDR3 in amino acids: CASIFRGRNYGYTF. The CDR3 DNA sequence: TGTGCCAGCATTTTCAGGGGGCGCAACTATGGCTACACCTTC.

The gene calls are TRBV7-2 and TRBJ1-5, with 7 bases fitting TRBD1. This CDR3 is built from 13 residues. Trimming cost V 5 bases and J 5 bases; bases outside gene matches: 3. Germline V gene lookup returns CDR1 SGHTA and CDR2 FQGNSA. The CDR3 here is CASSRQGDQPQHF. The CDR3 coding sequence is TGTGCCAGCAGCAGACAGGGAGATCAGCCCCAGCATTTT.

The chain recombines TRBV7-2 with TRBJ2-5, with D tentatively TRBD1 (6 bases). This CDR3 region has 13 residues. Germline V gene lookup returns CDR1 SGHTA and CDR2 FQGNSA. V lost 5 bases to trimming and J lost 5 bases, with 12 bases between them. Here the CDR3 DNA reads TGTGCCAGCAGCCTACAGGGTCGGGAGACCCAGTACTTC. As protein: CASSLQGRETQYF.

This rearrangement joins TRBV30 to TRBJ1-1, with a possible D match to TRBD1 (6 bases). Germline CDR1 GTSNPN, CDR2 SVGIG (reference sequence). V dropped 3 bases and J dropped 10 bases, with 12 bases sitting between them. CDR3 size: 11 residues. The CDR3 sequence is CAWRDGGGAFF. The CDR3 region has the DNA TGTGCCTGGAGGGACGGGGGCGGAGCTTTCTTT.

This chain uses TRBV9 with TRBJ2-1; D remains unclear. Germline CDR1 and CDR2: SGDLS and YYNGEE. CDR3 size: 13 residues. Trimming removed 0 bases at V and 7 bases at J, with 8 bases between. The CDR3 sequence is CASSVGSRNEQFF. The CDR3 coding sequence is TGTGCCAGCAGCGTAGGCAGTAGGAATGAGCAGTTCTTC. The complete variable domain, with remaining parts taken from reference TRBV9 and TRBJ2-1, reads DSGVTQTPKHLITATGQRVTLRCSPRSGDLSVYWYQQSLDQGLQFLIQYYNGEERAKGNILERFSAQQFPDLHSELNLSSLELGDSALYFCASSVGSRNEQFFGPGTRLTVL.

The chain carries TRBV15 and TRBJ1-4; TRBD1 is a possible D gene (6 bases). Deletions cut 1 base from V and 1 base from J, with 10 bases between. Germline CDR1 reads LNHNV; CDR2 reads YYDKDF (reference sequence). The CDR3 loop spans 16 amino acids. The CDR3 sequence: CATSRGETGTNEKLFF. CDR3 sequence (DNA): TGTGCCACCAGCAGAGGGGAGACAGGAACTAATGAAAAACTGTTTTTT.

The gene calls are TRBV30 and TRBJ1-3; D unclear. The CDR3 spans 13 residues. Trimming removed 2 bases at V and 0 bases at J, with 5 bases between. Germline assignment: CDR1 GTSNPN and CDR2 SVGIG (reference sequence). Written as DNA, the CDR3 is TGTGCCTGGAGTTCTCGCTCTGGAAACACCATATATTTT. Translating it yields CAWSSRSGNTIYF.

V usage is TRBV6-1 and J usage is TRBJ1-1; weak D call: TRBD1 (6 bases). The V end was cut by 10 bases, the J end by 5 bases, with 11 bases between. The CDR3 length is 11 residues. Per the germline V gene, CDR1 is MNHNS and CDR2 is SASEGT. The CDR3 DNA is TGTGCCACCACAGGGAGGACTGAAGCTTTCTTT. Protein product: CATTGRTEAFF.

The rearrangement uses TRBV5-1 and TRBJ1-1; possibly TRBD1 for D (5 bases). This CDR3 has 15 residues. The V end was cut by 0 bases, the J end by 1 base, with 10 bases between. Per germline, CDR1 SGHRS and CDR2 YFSETQ. The CDR3 nucleotides are TGCGCCAGCAGCTTGGCAGGGTTTCGGAACACTGAAGCTTTCTTT. Protein: CASSLAGFRNTEAFF.

The chain links TRBV7-8 to TRBJ1-2; TRBD1 matches at 10 bases. The V gene's germline CDR1 is SGHVS and CDR2 FQNEAQ. V trimming: 4 bases; J trimming: 8 bases; junction bases outside the gene matches: 7. The CDR3 has 14 residues. The CDR3 protein is CASSSGQGMGGYTF. DNA for the CDR3: TGTGCCAGCAGCTCGGGACAGGGGATGGGCGGCTACACCTTC.